This T cell receptor (beta chain) is from a study of blood T cell repertoires in COVID-19. At the level of the study: Researchers got acute and convalescent COVID-19 samples from the United States, Italy and Spain.

Between the trimmed V and J ends, which lost 3 bases and 5 bases, there was a span of 14 bases. The germline CDR1 and CDR2 sequences are SGHTA and FQGNSA. The CDR3 covers 14 residues. As originally analysed: Counts of nucleated cells, estimated from reference gene primer amplification, were obtained. This table comes from immunoSEQ multiplex PCR, and its TCRdb copy is limited to in-frame clones, with some not included. V, J and clone size were drawn from that table, and D and trimming were deduced from the DNA. The sample has about 71,000 clones, about 85% seen once. The sequencing input was peripheral blood. The rearrangement joins TRBV7-2 to TRBJ2-7, with D perhaps TRBD2 (5 bases). The TCR comes from a man older than 75 with acute or convalescent COVID-19. The CDR3 DNA reads as TGTGCCAGCAGCTTGATTAGTTACGGGAACGAGCAGTACTTC. This codes for CASSLISYGNEQYF.